One and the same sample provided the 26 T cell receptor beta chains below, sequenced in a study of T cell responses to AZD1222 COVID-19 vaccine. Data came from immunoSEQ multiplex PCR; TCRdb stores just in-frame clones and leaves some out. Of roughly 120,000 clones listed, just over 85% were seen once; the top ten hold approximately 19%. The source material was peripheral blood, sampled on day 0 of MenACWY control vaccination. These receptors were collected from an adult in good health.

The count of this clone is one. The chain has TRBV3-1 (or the pseudogene TRBV3-2) and TRBJ2-5; 9 nucleotides agree with TRBD2. CDR3 size: 14 residues. Looked up from germline, CDR1 is LGHDT and CDR2 is YNNKEL (reference sequence). The ends lost 4 bases at V and 6 bases at J; junction bases unmatched: 6. The CDR3 DNA sequence: TGTGCCAGCAGCCGTAGCGGGAGTAGAAAGACCCAGTACTTC. The encoded protein is CASSRSGSRKTQYF.

J is TRBJ2-7 and V is TRBV7-9; D not certain. The CDR3 spans 12 residues. The germline CDR1 and CDR2 sequences are SEHNR and FQNEAQ (reference sequence). Trimming left V 5 bases short and J 2 bases short, with 7 bases between. This CDR3 reads CASSPSAYEQYF. The CDR3 DNA sequence: TGTGCCAGCAGCCCCTCAGCCTACGAGCAGTACTTC.

J is TRBJ2-7 and V is TRBV6-1, with D perhaps matching TRBD1 (6 bases). The V and J ends lost 0 bases and 5 bases respectively, with 14 bases between them. There are 15 residues in the CDR3. CDR1 is MNHNS and CDR2 is SASEGT in the germline V gene. In DNA, the CDR3 is TGTGCCAGCAGTGAAGCCTTCAGGGGCTTTAACGAGCAGTACTTC. It translates to CASSEAFRGFNEQYF.

The chain has TRBV27 and TRBJ2-3; maybe TRBD1 (6 bases). Per germline, CDR1 MNHEY and CDR2 SMNVEV (reference sequence). The CDR3 loop spans 17 amino acids. V was shortened by 4 bases and J by 3 bases, with 20 bases between the two germline ends. In DNA form, the CDR3 reads TGTGCCAGCAGTTCCGAACTATTGACAGGTCCGACAGATACGCAGTATTTT. It codes for CASSSELLTGPTDTQYF.

The table lists this clone with a count of one. V is TRBV15 and J is TRBJ2-7; D possibly matches TRBD1 or TRBD2 (5 bases each). The germline V gene has CDR1 LNHNV and CDR2 YYDKDF (reference sequence). The CDR3 totals 16 residues. V was trimmed by 0 bases and J by 5 bases, leaving 17 bases between them. The chain's CDR3 is CATSRDLSGLVNEQYF. The CDR3 bases are TGTGCCACCAGCAGAGACCTTTCGGGGCTAGTTAACGAGCAGTACTTC.

The rearrangement joins TRBV30 to TRBJ1-6; 7 bases align to TRBD1. This CDR3 region has 15 residues. V lost 1 base, J lost 10 bases, and 10 bases stayed unmatched. Germline V gene data show CDR1 as GTSNPN and CDR2 as SVGIG (reference sequence). The CDR3 loop is CAWSGRRGNGSPLHF. CDR3 in DNA: TGTGCCTGGAGTGGGCGCAGGGGGAATGGGTCACCCCTCCACTTT.

The J gene is TRBJ2-7, the V gene TRBV18, with a possible D match to TRBD2 (6 bases). CDR3 length: 17 residues. With 3 bases removed from V and 2 bases from J, the gap between germline ends came to 20 bases. Germline values: CDR1 KGHSH, CDR2 LQKENI. Written as DNA, the CDR3 is TGTGCCAGCTCACCCGGCGCGGGGCGCTTTCCAACCTACGAGCAGTACTTC. As protein: CASSPGAGRFPTYEQYF.

The J gene is TRBJ1-6, the V gene TRBV6-5; D ambiguous. This CDR3 comprises 13 residues. Per germline, CDR1 MNHEY and CDR2 SVGAGI. Trimming left V 10 bases short and J 6 bases short, with 13 bases between. The chain's CDR3 is CATGSIFNSPLHF. In DNA form, the CDR3 reads TGTGCCACCGGCTCAATATTTAATTCACCCCTCCACTTT.

The genes are TRBV6-5 and TRBJ2-7; perhaps TRBD1 as D (6 bases). Deletions cut 6 bases from V and 0 bases from J, with 12 bases between. This CDR3 spans 14 amino acids. Germline CDR1 reads MNHEY; CDR2 reads SVGAGI. CDR3 amino acids: CASSLGTYSYEQYF. The CDR3 coding sequence is TGTGCCAGCAGCCTGGGGACATACTCCTACGAGCAGTACTTC.

The chain recombines TRBV7-9 with TRBJ2-5; the D gene is possibly TRBD1 (5 bases). Germline CDR1 and CDR2: SEHNR and FQNEAQ (reference sequence). The CDR3 consists of 13 residues. V was trimmed by 5 bases and J by 5 bases, leaving 12 bases between them. CDR3 in amino acids: CASSGHSEETQYF. CDR3 nucleotides: TGTGCCAGCAGCGGACACTCGGAGGAGACCCAGTACTTC. Full variable domain (outside the CDR3, taken from reference TRBV7-9 and TRBJ2-5): DTGVSQNPRHKITKRGQNVTFRCDPISEHNRLYWYRQTLGQGPEFLTYFQNEAQLEKSRLLSDRFSAERPKGSFSTLEIQRTEQGDSAMYLCASSGHSEETQYFGPGTRLLVL.

The chain joins TRBV5-8 to TRBJ2-5; 12 nucleotides match TRBD2. This CDR3 is built from 15 residues. The trim removed 5 bases at V and 0 bases at J, leaving 2 bases unmatched. Germline V gene data show CDR1 as SGHTS and CDR2 as YDEGEE. For the CDR3, the DNA is TGTGCCAGCAGAACTAGCGGGAGGTACCAAGAGACCCAGTACTTC. It is translated as CASRTSGRYQETQYF. The entire variable domain, with the rest obtained from reference TRBV5-8 and TRBJ2-5, is as follows: EAGVTQSPTHLIKTRGQQATLRCSPISGHTSVYWYQQALGLGLQFLLWYDEGEERNRGNFPPRFSGRQFPNYSSELNVNALELEDSALYLCASRTSGRYQETQYFGPGTRLLVL.

The chain's CDR3 is CASQSPHEQYF. The CDR3, as DNA: TGTGCCAGCCAGTCCCCCCACGAGCAGTACTTC. The chain is built from TRBV5-5 and TRBJ2-7; D uncertain. Germline assignment: CDR1 SGHKS and CDR2 YYEKEE (reference sequence). With 7 bases removed from V and 5 bases from J, the gap between germline ends came to 10 bases. This CDR3 is built from 11 residues.

The rearrangement uses TRBV10-3 and TRBJ2-7; D is undetermined. V was trimmed by 3 bases and J by 4 bases, leaving 10 bases between them. This CDR3 region has 13 residues. The germline gives CDR1 ENHRY, CDR2 SYGVKD. The DNA for the CDR3 is TGTGCCATCAGTGAATTGCAGTCGTACGAGCAGTACTTC. The encoded protein is CAISELQSYEQYF.

The chain recombines TRBV6-5 with TRBJ1-5, with D perhaps TRBD1 (5 bases). The germline V and J ends were trimmed by 4 bases and 5 bases, with 9 bases remaining between them. The CDR3 sequence is 13 residues long. Germline CDR1 MNHEY, CDR2 SVGAGI. The CDR3 sequence is CASSLLRDQPQHF. DNA for the CDR3: TGTGCCAGCAGTTTACTCAGGGATCAGCCCCAGCATTTT.

The chain links TRBV11-2 to TRBJ2-7; 10 positions match TRBD1. Trimming at V came to 4 bases and at J to 2 bases, leaving 8 bases not matched to a gene. Germline V lookup: CDR1 SGHAT, CDR2 FQNNGV. The CDR3 consists of 16 residues. The CDR3 sequence: CASSSPRTGGAYEQYF. The CDR3 coding sequence is TGTGCCAGCAGCTCCCCGAGGACAGGGGGGGCCTACGAGCAGTACTTC.

The V and J genes are TRBV11-2 and TRBJ1-1; no definite D call. The V gene lost 5 bases and the J gene lost 3 bases, with 4 bases spanning the gap. This CDR3 has 11 residues. CDR1 SGHAT and CDR2 FQNNGV come from the germline V gene. CDR3 bases: TGTGCCAGCAGCCACTACACTGAAGCTTTCTTT. It yields the protein CASSHYTEAFF. The full variable domain, with the rest looked up from reference TRBV11-2 and TRBJ1-1, is EAGVAQSPRYKIIEKRQSVAFWCNPISGHATLYWYQQILGQGPKLLIQFQNNGVVDDSQLPKDRFSAERLKGVDSTLKIQPAKLEDSAVYLCASSHYTEAFFGQGTRLTVV.

The chain links TRBV6-5 to TRBJ1-1, with D possibly being TRBD1 (6 bases). This CDR3 region has 11 residues. The germline gives CDR1 MNHEY, CDR2 SVGAGI. V gave up 7 bases and J gave up 8 bases, with 11 bases separating them. The CDR3 nucleotides are TGTGCCAGCAATAAAAGGGGGGAAGCTTTCTTT. Protein product: CASNKRGEAFF.

The rearrangement uses TRBV23-1 and TRBJ1-6; D gene ambiguous. TRBV23-1 is filed as an ORF, its function uncertain. The CDR3 extends over 17 amino acids. V shed 7 bases and J shed 7 bases, with 23 bases lying between them. CDR3 amino acids: CASTPFQSGVRNSPLHF. In DNA form, the CDR3 reads TGCGCCAGCACACCTTTCCAATCCGGGGTCAGGAATTCACCCCTCCACTTT.

The chain recombines TRBV4-1 with TRBJ2-7; a possible D gene is TRBD1 (6 bases). CDR1 and CDR2 (germline): MGHRA, YSYEKL. V gave up 4 bases and J gave up 6 bases, with 19 bases separating them. This CDR3 spans 15 amino acids. CDR3 sequence reads: CASSPHGAGVGEQYF. As DNA, the CDR3 is TGCGCCAGCAGCCCCCATGGGGCAGGGGTCGGCGAGCAGTACTTC.

This chain connects TRBV7-3 to TRBJ2-1; D call uncertain. The CDR3 is 13 residues long. Germline V gene data show CDR1 as SGHTA and CDR2 as FQGTGA. Trimming removed 2 bases from V and 0 bases from J, with 2 bases in between. DNA for the CDR3: TGTGCCAGCAGCTTAGTCTCCTACAATGAGCAGTTCTTC. Protein product: CASSLVSYNEQFF.

The V call is TRBV11-2, the J call TRBJ2-1, with 7 bases aligning to TRBD2. The CDR3 totals 14 residues. V trimming: 10 bases; J trimming: 7 bases; junction bases outside the gene matches: 13. The germline V gene encodes CDR1 SGHAT and CDR2 FQNNGV. The CDR3 here is CATKHGPLANEQFF. Written as DNA, the CDR3 is TGTGCCACCAAACACGGGCCACTAGCGAATGAGCAGTTCTTC.

This chain joins TRBV7-9 and TRBJ2-2; the D is unclear. Germline CDR1 reads SEHNR; CDR2 reads FQNEAQ (reference sequence). The CDR3 spans 18 residues. V was clipped by 5 bases and J by 4 bases, with 23 bases between them. The DNA of the CDR3 is TGTGCCAGCAGCCCAAATTCAGGCTCCCAGAATCCCACCGGGGAGCTGTTTTTT. Protein product: CASSPNSGSQNPTGELFF.

This sequence joins TRBV19 and TRBJ1-3; D not resolved. From germline, CDR1 is LNHDA and CDR2 SQIVND (reference sequence). V was cut by 5 bases and J by 0 bases, with 8 bases left in between. The CDR3 spans 14 residues. This CDR3 reads CASSGSYSGNTIYF. The DNA of the CDR3 is TGTGCCAGTAGTGGCAGCTACTCTGGAAACACCATATATTTT.

The chain carries TRBV18 and TRBJ1-6, with D hard to call. V lost 5 bases to trimming and J lost 7 bases, with 15 bases between them. In germline, CDR1 is KGHSH, CDR2 LQKENI. The CDR3 length is 15 residues. CDR3 bases: TGTGCCAGCTCAGGTTCGGGAATCGCGAATTCACCCCTCCACTTT. It encodes CASSGSGIANSPLHF.

The V gene is TRBV19, the J gene TRBJ2-2, with 9 bases matching TRBD1. J gave up 5 bases and V 5 bases, and 6 bases lay outside the gene matches. Per the germline V gene, CDR1 is LNHDA and CDR2 is SQIVND (reference sequence). CDR3 length: 15 residues. CDR3 residues: CASSPRDRATGELFF. CDR3 bases: TGTGCCAGTAGTCCCCGGGACAGGGCGACCGGGGAGCTGTTTTTT.

The chain links TRBV28 to TRBJ2-2; possibly TRBD2 for D (6 bases). The V gene's germline CDR1 is MDHEN and CDR2 SYDVKM. The CDR3 has 15 amino acids. V lost 6 bases to trimming and J lost 8 bases, with 19 bases between them. CDR3 bases: TGTGCCAGCAGACCGACTAGTTCGGGGGAGGGGGAGCTGTTTTTT. The encoded protein is CASRPTSSGEGELFF.